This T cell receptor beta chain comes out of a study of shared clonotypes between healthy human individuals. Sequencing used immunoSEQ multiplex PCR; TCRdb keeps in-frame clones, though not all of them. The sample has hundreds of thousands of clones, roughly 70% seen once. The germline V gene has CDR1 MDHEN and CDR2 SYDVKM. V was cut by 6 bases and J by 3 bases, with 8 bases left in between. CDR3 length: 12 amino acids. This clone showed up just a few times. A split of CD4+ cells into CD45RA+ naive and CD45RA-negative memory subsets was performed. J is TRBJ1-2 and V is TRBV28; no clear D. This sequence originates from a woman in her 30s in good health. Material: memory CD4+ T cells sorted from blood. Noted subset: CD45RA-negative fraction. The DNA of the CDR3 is TGTGCCAGCAGGGCAGAAGACTATGGCTACACCTTC. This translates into CASRAEDYGYTF.